This T cell receptor (beta chain) derives from a study of shared clonotypes between healthy human individuals. CD45RO negativity and positive selection for CCR7 defined naive CD8 cells, a population that excluded terminally differentiated effector memory CD45RA+ cells. The CDR3 extends over 16 amino acids. Germline CDR1 is SGHRS and CDR2 is YFSETQ. The germline V and J ends were trimmed by 1 base and 3 bases, with 13 bases remaining between them. Clones were read by immunoSEQ multiplex PCR, and TCRdb kept only the in-frame ones, dropping some. The sample shows approximately 2,000,000 clones, 85% to 95% of them seen only once.

The V and J genes are TRBV5-1 and TRBJ1-4; no clear D. Source material: naive CD8+ T cells from PBMCs. This TCR was recovered from a man younger than 30 in good health. Some clones in this sample may be carry-over from other donors' samples. CDR3 in amino acids: CASSLRDGPANEKLFF. In nucleotides, the CDR3 is TGCGCCAGCAGCTTGCGCGACGGCCCCGCTAATGAAAAACTGTTTTTT. The full variable domain, rest sourced from reference TRBV5-1 and TRBJ1-4, is KAGVTQTPRYLIKTRGQQVTLSCSPISGHRSVSWYQQTPGQGLQFLFEYFSETQRNKGNFPGRFSGRQFSNSRSEMNVSTLELGDSALYLCASSLRDGPANEKLFFGSGTQLSVL.